These 23 T cell receptor beta chains came from one sample sequenced in a study of CD8+CD57+ T cells in acquired aplastic anemia. It was patients with CD8+CD57+ cell expansion by flow cytometry who were chosen for sequencing. Genomic DNA templated the TCR beta VDJ and CDR3 profiling. TCRdb analysed the reads with MiXCR anew, one entry per CDR3 protein. The sample carries approximately 150,000 distinct CDR3 sequences, more than 45% recorded once. Sample: sorted CD4+, CD8+, or CD8+CD57+ T cells (not recorded which) from PBMCs. The receptors here all came from a human donor with aplastic anemia.

The chain combines TRBV10-3 with TRBJ1-5; D is possibly TRBD1 (6 bases). There are 18 residues in the CDR3. Per germline, CDR1 ENHRY and CDR2 SYGVKD. Between the trimmed V and J ends, which lost 5 bases and 2 bases, there was a span of 22 bases. CDR3 amino acids: CAISYELGGARGNQPQHF. In DNA form, the CDR3 reads TGTGCCATCAGTTACGAGTTAGGGGGGGCGAGGGGCAATCAGCCCCAGCATTTT.

This clonotype was seen at least ten times. The rearrangement uses TRBV5-1 and TRBJ1-4, with D hard to call. The CDR3 contains 16 residues. Germline V CDR1 and CDR2: SGHRS, YFSETQ. V was trimmed by 2 bases and J by 0 bases, leaving 11 bases between them. CDR3 sequence: CASSFGMAATNEKLFF. The DNA for the CDR3 is TGCGCCAGCAGCTTCGGAATGGCCGCAACTAATGAAAAACTGTTTTTT.

This clonotype was detected only a few times. The chain couples TRBV7-6 to TRBJ1-1; unclear D gene. V lost 6 bases, J lost 4 bases, and 6 bases lay in between. Germline CDR1 reads SGHVS; CDR2 reads FNYEAQ. The CDR3 is made up of 11 amino acids. This CDR3 reads CASSSGTEAFF. DNA of the CDR3: TGTGCCAGCAGTAGTGGCACTGAAGCTTTCTTT.

The chain couples TRBV5-1 to TRBJ1-2, with 10 positions matching TRBD1. The V gene end was trimmed by 5 bases and the J gene end by 7 bases; junction bases not matched to a gene: 5. The CDR3 totals 13 residues. Germline CDR1 and CDR2: SGHRS and YFSETQ. The CDR3 loop is CASRTGGVFGYTF. The DNA of the CDR3 is TGCGCCAGCAGGACAGGGGGCGTTTTTGGCTACACCTTC.

The V gene is TRBV2, the J gene TRBJ1-1; D unresolved. Trimming removed 6 bases at V and 1 base at J, with 12 bases between. The germline V gene encodes CDR1 SNHLY and CDR2 FYNNEI. The CDR3 is 14 residues long. This chain's CDR3 is CASRDLDPNTEAFF. CDR3 nucleotide sequence: TGTGCCAGCAGGGACCTTGACCCGAACACTGAAGCTTTCTTT.

The V gene is TRBV2, the J gene TRBJ1-2; 8 nucleotides agree with TRBD1. Germline CDR1 reads SNHLY; CDR2 reads FYNNEI. The CDR3 has 13 amino acids. The V segment lost 7 bases and the J segment 4 bases; nucleotides outside the gene matches: 5. The CDR3: CASITQGGYGYTF. The CDR3, as DNA: TGTGCCAGCATCACACAGGGGGGCTATGGCTACACCTTC. The complete variable domain, with remaining parts taken from reference TRBV2 and TRBJ1-2, reads EPEVTQTPSHQVTQMGQEVILRCVPISNHLYFYWYRQILGQKVEFLVSFYNNEISEKSEIFDDQFSVERPDGSNFTLKIRSTKLEDSAMYFCASITQGGYGYTFGSGTRLTVV.

The V call is TRBV29-1, the J call TRBJ1-5, with D perhaps matching TRBD1 (6 bases). The V end was cut by 5 bases, the J end by 7 bases, with 15 bases between. CDR3 length: 13 amino acids. Germline assignment: CDR1 SQVTM and CDR2 ANQGSEA. CDR3 in DNA: TGCAGCGTTCACGCAGGGGAAGGACAGCCCCAGCATTTT. This translates into CSVHAGEGQPQHF.

This sequence joins TRBV5-1 and TRBJ2-5; 11 bases match TRBD2. V shed 0 bases, J shed 1 base, and the junction held 2 bases outside the gene matches. CDR1 is SGHRS, CDR2 YFSETQ, per germline. This CDR3 contains 16 residues. CDR3 protein: CASSLGLAGIQETQYF. The DNA for the CDR3 is TGCGCCAGCAGCTTGGGACTAGCGGGGATCCAAGAGACCCAGTACTTC.

This clonotype was seen ten or more times. J is TRBJ1-2 and V is TRBV5-1; D perhaps matches TRBD1 (5 bases). The germline gives CDR1 SGHRS, CDR2 YFSETQ. CDR3 length: 15 residues. V lost 0 bases and J lost 4, with 13 bases in between. CDR3 residues: CASSLAAGGGYGYTF. DNA for the CDR3: TGCGCCAGCAGCTTGGCCGCTGGGGGTGGCTATGGCTACACCTTC.

This clonotype was counted ten times or more. The chain combines TRBV6-1 with TRBJ1-2, with TRBD1 as a possible D gene (6 bases). V lost 5 bases, J lost 8 bases, and 15 bases lay in between. Germline assignment: CDR1 MNHNS and CDR2 SASEGT. The CDR3 length is 13 residues. The CDR3 bases are TGTGCCAGCAGTCGAACAGGGCCGAGAGGCTACACCTTC. As protein: CASSRTGPRGYTF.

This clonotype appeared many times. The V gene is TRBV12-3 or TRBV12-4, the J gene TRBJ1-1; 7 bases line up with TRBD1. The junction had 7 bases not matched to a gene; V was cut back by 4 bases and J by 5 bases. The CDR3 is 14 residues long. CDR3 coding DNA: TGTGCCAGCAGTTCACCAGACAGGGTAACTGAAGCTTTCTTT. It translates to CASSSPDRVTEAFF.

In its sample, this clonotype was seen a few times. This chain connects TRBV2 to TRBJ2-6; D is possibly TRBD1 (6 bases). CDR1 and CDR2 from the germline V gene are SNHLY and FYNNEI. This CDR3 comprises 13 residues. The ends were cut back, 8 bases at V and 4 bases at J, with 9 bases in the middle. In DNA form, the CDR3 reads TGTGCCAGCTCGGGGACAGGGGCCAACGTCCTGACTTTC. This translates into CASSGTGANVLTF.

V is TRBV20-1 and J is TRBJ2-3; 12 bases line up with TRBD2. The length of the CDR3 is 15 residues. Trimming cost V 1 base and J 7 bases; bases outside gene matches: 6. Germline-derived CDR1 and CDR2 are DFQATT and SNEGSKA (reference sequence). CDR3 amino acids: CSARVLAGGPYTQYF. The CDR3 DNA is TGCAGTGCTAGAGTGCTAGCGGGGGGGCCCTATACGCAGTATTTT.

This clonotype was seen repeatedly, ten times or more. The V call is TRBV20-1, the J call TRBJ1-6; D gene ambiguous. V lost 5 bases to trimming and J lost 5 bases, with 10 bases between them. CDR3 length: 13 residues. The germline V gene encodes CDR1 DFQATT and CDR2 SNEGSKA (reference sequence). The CDR3 protein is CSAYMDHNSPLHF. CDR3 nucleotide sequence: TGCAGTGCTTATATGGACCATAATTCACCCCTCCACTTT.

This chain links TRBV7-2 with TRBJ1-1; D not resolved. V shed 2 bases and J shed 0 bases, with 7 bases lying between them. This CDR3 is 14 amino acids long. Per the germline V gene, CDR1 is SGHTA and CDR2 is FQGNSA. The chain's CDR3 is CASSLTSLNTEAFF. The CDR3 DNA follows: TGTGCCAGCAGCTTAACCAGCTTGAACACTGAAGCTTTCTTT. The whole variable domain, remainder taken from reference TRBV7-2 and TRBJ1-1, is GAGVSQSPSNKVTEKGKDVELRCDPISGHTALYWYRQSLGQGLEFLIYFQGNSAPDKSGLPSDRFSAERTGGSVSTLTIQRTQQEDSAVYLCASSLTSLNTEAFFGQGTRLTVV.

The rearrangement uses TRBV6-5 and TRBJ2-5, with 12 bases identical to TRBD2. The CDR3 has 16 residues. With 2 bases clipped from V and 1 base from J, the junction kept 2 bases outside the gene matches. Germline V gene sequence: CDR1 MNHEY, CDR2 SVGAGI. The DNA of the CDR3 is TGTGCCAGCAGTTACGGACTAGCGGGAATCCAAGAGACCCAGTACTTC. Its protein is CASSYGLAGIQETQYF.

The V call is TRBV19, the J call TRBJ2-7; D remains unclear. CDR3 length: 15 amino acids. Germline lookup yields CDR1 LNHDA and CDR2 SQIVND (reference sequence). Trimming pared 9 bases from V and 2 bases from J, leaving 20 bases between. CDR3 sequence: CASSPTRAATYEQYF. The CDR3 DNA follows: TGTGCCAGCAGCCCCACCCGGGCCGCCACCTACGAGCAGTACTTC.

This clonotype was detected ten times or more. The chain combines TRBV6-6 with TRBJ2-5; D possibly uses TRBD1 or TRBD2 (7 bases each). V dropped 6 bases and J dropped 2 bases, with 13 bases sitting between them. Germline assignment: CDR1 MNHNY and CDR2 SVGAGI (reference sequence). CDR3 length: 14 amino acids. CDR3: CASSPGGAQETQYF. CDR3 in DNA: TGTGCCAGCAGCCCAGGGGGGGCTCAAGAGACCCAGTACTTC.

For this clonotype: This clone may be a read error of a much larger clone one base away. The chain joins TRBV7-2 to TRBJ2-3; D may be TRBD2 (7 bases). The CDR3 is made up of 14 amino acids. Germline loops: CDR1 SGHTA, CDR2 FQGNSA. Trimming pared 5 bases from V and 10 bases from J, leaving 19 bases between. In DNA form, the CDR3 reads TGTGCCAGCAGCCCCCTCCGGGGGGCGGATGCGCAGTATTTT. This sequence encodes CASSPLRGADAQYF. Full variable domain (rest looked up from reference TRBV7-2 and TRBJ2-3): GAGVSQSPSNKVTEKGKDVELRCDPISGHTALYWYRQSLGQGLEFLIYFQGNSAPDKSGLPSDRFSAERTGGSVSTLTIQRTQQEDSAVYLCASSPLRGADAQYFGPGTRLTVL.

The V gene is TRBV5-8, the J gene TRBJ2-7, with D perhaps matching TRBD2 (5 bases). Germline CDR1 reads SGHTS; CDR2 reads YDEGEE. This CDR3 region has 15 residues. Trimming removed 4 bases from V and 7 bases from J, with 21 bases in between. CDR3 protein: CASSPGLWGAVEQYF. The DNA for the CDR3 is TGTGCCAGCAGCCCCGGACTTTGGGGAGCCGTTGAGCAGTACTTC.

This rearrangement joins TRBV20-1 to TRBJ2-7; TRBD2 matches 7 bases. Germline CDR1 reads DFQATT; CDR2 reads SNEGSKA (reference sequence). This CDR3 spans 14 amino acids. V lost 3 bases, J lost 1 base, and 6 bases stayed unmatched. The CDR3 DNA reads as TGCAGTGCTAGCCCAGCGGGAAGGTCCTACGAGCAGTACTTC. The encoded protein is CSASPAGRSYEQYF.

The genes are TRBV4-1 and TRBJ2-1; the match to TRBD1 covers 8 bases. CDR1 and CDR2 (germline): MGHRA, YSYEKL. J lost 5 bases, V lost 0 bases, and 6 bases had no gene match. The CDR3 sequence is 16 residues long. The CDR3 loop is CASSQDGTGADNEQFF. CDR3 coding DNA: TGCGCCAGCAGCCAAGATGGGACAGGCGCCGACAATGAGCAGTTCTTC.

This clonotype was recorded many times. The chain links TRBV12-3 or TRBV12-4 to TRBJ1-5; 8 nucleotides match TRBD1. The trim removed 8 bases at V and 1 base at J, leaving 4 bases unmatched. The CDR3 totals 14 residues. The chain's CDR3 is CASSTGGSNQPQHF. CDR3 nucleotide sequence: TGTGCCAGCTCTACAGGGGGAAGCAATCAGCCCCAGCATTTT.